In its sample, the clone carrying this T cell receptor beta chain was seen many times. Its antigen is as yet unknown. The data were obtained in a study of blood T cells in healthy people across ages. It was with a sample-barcoded 5' primer and a J-beta primer mix that a second PCR of roughly 6 to 12 cycles was run. TCRdb passed the 5' RACE reads through MiXCR, listing each CDR3 protein once. This sample has about 570,000 distinct CDR3 sequences, with about a quarter found just once. General study results and limits: Fewer expanded clones and more diversity marked long-lived versus aged donors.

The CDR3 runs 14 residues. Germline V gives CDR1 SGHRS, CDR2 YFSETQ. Trimming shortened V by 1 base and J by 5 bases, and 12 bases separated the two germline ends. This same sample was also taken into another study, of T cells of mothers and their children. That paper adds: Thymic selection molds TCR recombination output in much the same way for related pairs as for unrelated pairs.

This sequence originates from a boy between 2 and 10 years old in good health. J is TRBJ2-5 and V is TRBV5-1, with D unclear. Source material: blood. The CDR3 DNA follows: TGCGCCAGCAGCTTGAATTATAGGTGGGAGACCCAGTACTTC. Translated, it gives CASSLNYRWETQYF.